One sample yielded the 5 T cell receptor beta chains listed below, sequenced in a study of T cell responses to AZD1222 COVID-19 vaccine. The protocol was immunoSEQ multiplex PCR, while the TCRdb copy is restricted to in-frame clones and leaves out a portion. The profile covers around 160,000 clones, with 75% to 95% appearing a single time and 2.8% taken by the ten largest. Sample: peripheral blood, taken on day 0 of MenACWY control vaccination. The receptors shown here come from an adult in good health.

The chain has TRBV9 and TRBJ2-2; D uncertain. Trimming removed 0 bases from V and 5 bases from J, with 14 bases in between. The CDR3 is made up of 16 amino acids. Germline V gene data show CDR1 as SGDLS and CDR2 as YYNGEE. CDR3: CASSVAASLGTGELFF. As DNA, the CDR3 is TGTGCCAGCAGCGTAGCAGCAAGTTTGGGAACCGGGGAGCTGTTTTTT.

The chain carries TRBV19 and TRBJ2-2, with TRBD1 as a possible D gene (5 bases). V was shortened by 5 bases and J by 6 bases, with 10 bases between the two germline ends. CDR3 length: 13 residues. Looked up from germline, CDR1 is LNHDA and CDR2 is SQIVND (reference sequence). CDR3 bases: TGTGCCAGTAGTGCCAGCAGGGCCGGGGAGCTGTTTTTT. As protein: CASSASRAGELFF.

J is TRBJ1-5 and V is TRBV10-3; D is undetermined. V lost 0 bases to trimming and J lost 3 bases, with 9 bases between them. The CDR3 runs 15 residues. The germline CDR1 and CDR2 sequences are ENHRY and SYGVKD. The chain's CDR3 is CAISESNVYNQPQHF. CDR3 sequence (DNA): TGTGCCATCAGTGAGTCTAACGTTTACAATCAGCCCCAGCATTTT.

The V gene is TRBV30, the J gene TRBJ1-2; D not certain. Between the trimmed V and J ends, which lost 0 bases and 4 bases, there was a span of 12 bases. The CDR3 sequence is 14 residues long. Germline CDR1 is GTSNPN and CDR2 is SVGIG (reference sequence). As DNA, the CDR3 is TGTGCCTGGAGTGTACCGGGCAGGTCCTATGGCTACACCTTC. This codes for CAWSVPGRSYGYTF.

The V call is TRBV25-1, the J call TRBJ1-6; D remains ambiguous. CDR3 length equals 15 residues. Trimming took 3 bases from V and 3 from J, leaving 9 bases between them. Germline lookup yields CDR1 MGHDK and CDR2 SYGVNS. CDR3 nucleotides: TGTGCCAGCAGTGATGGGCAGTTCTATAATTCACCCCTCCACTTT. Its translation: CASSDGQFYNSPLHF. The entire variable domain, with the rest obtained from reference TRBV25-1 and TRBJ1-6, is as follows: EADIYQTPRYLVIGTGKKITLECSQTMGHDKMYWYQQDPGMELHLIHYSYGVNSTEKGDLSSESTVSRIRTEHFPLTLESARPSHTSQYLCASSDGQFYNSPLHFGNGTRLTVT.